This TCR beta chain is from a study of tumor-infiltrating lymphocytes in primary liver carcinoma. Across the study: Tumor stage was T1-T3 N0M0, and tumor size was 4.2 to 10 cm across.

For each extraction, RNA and DNA were obtained together from approximately 20-30 mg of unsorted bulk tissue. Without exception, tumor samples held over 80% viable tumor cells. Reverse transcription of approximately 520 ng total RNA with a constant-region primer produced TCR beta cDNA. The TCR beta library was amplified through three nested multiplex PCR rounds in a modified ARM-PCR procedure. Both of the initial two PCR rounds ran for around 10 cycles and employed TRBV1-TRBV30 forward primers alongside a C-beta reverse primer. One entry per CDR3 protein, called by TCRdb with MiXCR from the multiplex PCR reads. The top ten hold 30% to 40% of the sample, which has about 66,000 distinct CDR3 sequences, over 60% seen once. The germline gives CDR1 LNHDA, CDR2 SQIVND (reference sequence). The CDR3 runs 15 residues. J gave up 3 bases and V 3 bases, and 7 bases lay outside the gene matches. Study-level points and caveats: Tumor-adjacent and tumor-blood pairs shared a smaller degree of overlap than tumor region pairs.

With respect to this clonotype: Its antigen is not known.

This sequence originates from a man in his forties with primary liver carcinoma and hepatitis B virus infection. The material sequenced was liver tumor tissue from sampling region 4. Subset denoted: tumor region T4, right-lateral pole. J is TRBJ2-7 and V is TRBV19; 8 bases match TRBD2. The CDR3 coding sequence is TGTGCCAGTAGTATCGGATTAGCGGGAATCTACGAGCAGTACTTC. Protein: CASSIGLAGIYEQYF. The entire variable domain, with the rest obtained from reference TRBV19 and TRBJ2-7, is as follows: DGGITQSPKYLFRKEGQNVTLSCEQNLNHDAMYWYRQDPGQGLRLIYYSQIVNDFQKGDIAEGYSVSREKKESFPLTVTSAQKNPTAFYLCASSIGLAGIYEQYFGPGTRLTVT.